This T cell receptor (beta chain) appears in the sequencing data of a study of T cell changes during pregnancy in multiple sclerosis. CDR1 is PRHDT and CDR2 is FYEKMQ in the germline V gene (reference sequence). The CDR3 consists of 15 residues. The V end lost 1 base, the J end lost 1 base, and 5 bases lay between the germline ends. Profiling relied on immunoSEQ multiplex PCR, and the TCRdb table lists in-frame clones only, not all of them. The sample carries approximately 60,000 clones, 90% to 95% recorded once. This clonotype originated in a female donor with multiple sclerosis, enrolled in a pregnancy study. This specimen was CD8+ T cells from peripheral blood mononuclear cells, taken in the third trimester of pregnancy. This chain links TRBV13 with TRBJ2-6, with D maybe TRBD1 (5 bases). The DNA for the CDR3 is TGTGCCAGCAGCTTAGCAGGGTCTGGGGCCAACGTCCTGACTTTC. Amino acids: CASSLAGSGANVLTF.